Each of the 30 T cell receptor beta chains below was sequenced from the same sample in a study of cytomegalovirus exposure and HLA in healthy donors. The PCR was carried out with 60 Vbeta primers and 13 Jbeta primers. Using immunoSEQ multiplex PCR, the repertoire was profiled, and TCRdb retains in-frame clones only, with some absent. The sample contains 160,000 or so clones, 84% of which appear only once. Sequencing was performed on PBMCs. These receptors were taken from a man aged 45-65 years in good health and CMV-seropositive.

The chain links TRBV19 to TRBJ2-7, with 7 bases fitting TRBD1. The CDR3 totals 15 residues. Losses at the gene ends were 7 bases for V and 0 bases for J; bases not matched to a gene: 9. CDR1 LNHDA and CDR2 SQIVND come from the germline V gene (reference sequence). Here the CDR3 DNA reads TGTGCCAGTAAAGAAGGGACAGCCAGCTCCTACGAGCAGTACTTC. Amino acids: CASKEGTASSYEQYF.

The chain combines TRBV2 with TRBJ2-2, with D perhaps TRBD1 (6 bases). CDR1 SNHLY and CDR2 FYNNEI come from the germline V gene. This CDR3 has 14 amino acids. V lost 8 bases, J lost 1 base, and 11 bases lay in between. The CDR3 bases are TGTGCCAGCCAGGGACAAGTGAACACCGGGGAGCTGTTTTTT. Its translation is CASQGQVNTGELFF.

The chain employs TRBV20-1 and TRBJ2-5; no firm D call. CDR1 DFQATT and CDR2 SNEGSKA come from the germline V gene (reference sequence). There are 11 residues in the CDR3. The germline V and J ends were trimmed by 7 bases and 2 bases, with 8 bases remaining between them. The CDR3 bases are TGCAGTGTAATCGTACAAGAGACCCAGTACTTC. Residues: CSVIVQETQYF.

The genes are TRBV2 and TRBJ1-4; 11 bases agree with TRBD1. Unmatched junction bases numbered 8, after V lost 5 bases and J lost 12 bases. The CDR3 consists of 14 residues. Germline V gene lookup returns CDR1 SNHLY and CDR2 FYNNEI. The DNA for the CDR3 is TGTGCCAGCAGTCGCGAGGGACAGGGGGTAGAACTGTTTTTT. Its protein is CASSREGQGVELFF. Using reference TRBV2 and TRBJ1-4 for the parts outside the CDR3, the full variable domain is EPEVTQTPSHQVTQMGQEVILRCVPISNHLYFYWYRQILGQKVEFLVSFYNNEISEKSEIFDDQFSVERPDGSNFTLKIRSTKLEDSAMYFCASSREGQGVELFFGSGTQLSVL.

In nucleotides, the CDR3 is TGTGCCAGCAGCTTAGCGCAGGTTGACTATGGCTACACCTTC. Translation: CASSLAQVDYGYTF. The J gene is TRBJ1-2, the V gene TRBV7-9; no definite D call. The CDR3 has 14 amino acids. Germline lookup yields CDR1 SEHNR and CDR2 FQNEAQ (reference sequence). Trimming took 0 bases from V and 3 from J, leaving 8 bases between them.

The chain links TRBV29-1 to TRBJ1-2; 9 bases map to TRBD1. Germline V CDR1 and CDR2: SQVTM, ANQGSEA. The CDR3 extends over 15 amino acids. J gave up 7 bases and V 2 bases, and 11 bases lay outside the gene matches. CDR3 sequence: CSVEKMSGQGFGYTF. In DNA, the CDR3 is TGCAGCGTTGAAAAAATGTCGGGACAGGGTTTTGGCTACACCTTC.

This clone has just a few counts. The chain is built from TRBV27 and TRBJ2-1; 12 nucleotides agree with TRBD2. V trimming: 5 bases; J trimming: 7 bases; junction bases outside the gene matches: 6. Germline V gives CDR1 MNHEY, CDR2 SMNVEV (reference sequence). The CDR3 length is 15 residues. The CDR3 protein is CASSQLAGGPNEQFF. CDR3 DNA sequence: TGTGCCAGCAGTCAACTAGCGGGGGGACCAAATGAGCAGTTCTTC.

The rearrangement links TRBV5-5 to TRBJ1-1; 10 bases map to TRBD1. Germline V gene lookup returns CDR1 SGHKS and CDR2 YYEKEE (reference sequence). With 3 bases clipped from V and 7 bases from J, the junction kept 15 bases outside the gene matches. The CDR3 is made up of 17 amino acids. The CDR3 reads CASSSSAGTGVGIEAFF. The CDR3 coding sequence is TGTGCCAGCAGCTCTTCAGCCGGGACAGGGGTCGGTATTGAAGCTTTCTTT. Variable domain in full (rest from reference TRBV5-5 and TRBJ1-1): DAGVTQSPTHLIKTRGQQVTLRCSPISGHKSVSWYQQVLGQGPQFIFQYYEKEERGRGNFPDRFSARQFPNYSSELNVNALLLGDSALYLCASSSSAGTGVGIEAFFGQGTRLTVV.

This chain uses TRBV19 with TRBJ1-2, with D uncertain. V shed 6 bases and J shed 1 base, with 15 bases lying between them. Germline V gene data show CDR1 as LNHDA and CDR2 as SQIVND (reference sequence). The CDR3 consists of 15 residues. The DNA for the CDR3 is TGTGCCAGTAGCCCCCCTCTTCGGGATAACTATGGCTACACCTTC. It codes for CASSPPLRDNYGYTF.

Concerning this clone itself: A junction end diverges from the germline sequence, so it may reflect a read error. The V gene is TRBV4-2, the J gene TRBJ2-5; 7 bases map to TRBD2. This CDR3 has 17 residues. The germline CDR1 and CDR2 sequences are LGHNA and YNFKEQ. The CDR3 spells CASSQDPRGGVQGTQYF. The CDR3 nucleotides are TGTGCCAGCAGCCAAGATCCCCGCGGGGGAGTCCAAGGGACCCAGTACTTC.

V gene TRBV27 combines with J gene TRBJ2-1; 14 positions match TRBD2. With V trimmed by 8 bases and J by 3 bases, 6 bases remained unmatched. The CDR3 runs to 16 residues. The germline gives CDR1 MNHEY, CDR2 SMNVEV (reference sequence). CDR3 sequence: CASRGTSGSSYNEQFF. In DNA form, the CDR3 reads TGTGCCAGCCGGGGGACTAGCGGGAGCAGCTACAATGAGCAGTTCTTC.

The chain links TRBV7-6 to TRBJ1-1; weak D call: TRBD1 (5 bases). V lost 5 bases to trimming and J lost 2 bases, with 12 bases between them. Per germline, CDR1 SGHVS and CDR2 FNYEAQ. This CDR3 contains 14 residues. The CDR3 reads CASSLGGTNTEAFF. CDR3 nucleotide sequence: TGTGCCAGCAGCCTTGGGGGGACCAACACTGAAGCTTTCTTT.

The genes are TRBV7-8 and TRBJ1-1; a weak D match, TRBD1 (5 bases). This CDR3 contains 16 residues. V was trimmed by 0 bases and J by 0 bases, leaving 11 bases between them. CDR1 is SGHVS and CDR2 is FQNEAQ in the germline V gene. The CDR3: CASSLARQSMNTEAFF. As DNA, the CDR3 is TGTGCCAGCAGCTTAGCGAGACAGAGTATGAACACTGAAGCTTTCTTT.

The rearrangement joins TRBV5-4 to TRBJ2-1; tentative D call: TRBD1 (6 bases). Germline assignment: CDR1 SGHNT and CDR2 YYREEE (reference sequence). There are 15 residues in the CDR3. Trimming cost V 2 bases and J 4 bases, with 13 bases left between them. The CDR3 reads CASSLPGAKYNEQFF. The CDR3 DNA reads TGTGCCAGCAGCTTACCAGGGGCCAAGTACAATGAGCAGTTCTTC. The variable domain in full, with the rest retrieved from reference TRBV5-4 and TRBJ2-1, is ETGVTQSPTHLIKTRGQQVTLRCSSQSGHNTVSWYQQALGQGPQFIFQYYREEENGRGNFPPRFSGLQFPNYSSELNVNALELDDSALYLCASSLPGAKYNEQFFGPGTRLTVL.

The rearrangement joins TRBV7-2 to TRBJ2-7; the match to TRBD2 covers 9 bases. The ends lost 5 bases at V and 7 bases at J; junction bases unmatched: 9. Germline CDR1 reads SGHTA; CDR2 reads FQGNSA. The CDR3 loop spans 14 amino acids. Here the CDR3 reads CASSRSGGGIEQYF. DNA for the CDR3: TGTGCCAGCAGCCGTAGCGGGGGTGGAATAGAGCAGTACTTC. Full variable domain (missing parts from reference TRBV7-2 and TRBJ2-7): GAGVSQSPSNKVTEKGKDVELRCDPISGHTALYWYRQSLGQGLEFLIYFQGNSAPDKSGLPSDRFSAERTGGSVSTLTIQRTQQEDSAVYLCASSRSGGGIEQYFGPGTRLTVT.

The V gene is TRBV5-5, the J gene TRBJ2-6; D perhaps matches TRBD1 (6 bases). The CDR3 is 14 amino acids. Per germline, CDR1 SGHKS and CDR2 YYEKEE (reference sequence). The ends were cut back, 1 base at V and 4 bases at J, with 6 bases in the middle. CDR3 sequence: CASSLQGGANVLTF. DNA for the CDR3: TGTGCCAGCAGCTTGCAGGGGGGGGCCAACGTCCTGACTTTC.

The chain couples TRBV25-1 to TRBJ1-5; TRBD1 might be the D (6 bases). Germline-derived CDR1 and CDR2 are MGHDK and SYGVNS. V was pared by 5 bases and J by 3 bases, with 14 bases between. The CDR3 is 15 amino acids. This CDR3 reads CASSPWGGTNQPQHF. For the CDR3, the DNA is TGTGCCAGCAGTCCCTGGGGGGGCACCAATCAGCCCCAGCATTTT.

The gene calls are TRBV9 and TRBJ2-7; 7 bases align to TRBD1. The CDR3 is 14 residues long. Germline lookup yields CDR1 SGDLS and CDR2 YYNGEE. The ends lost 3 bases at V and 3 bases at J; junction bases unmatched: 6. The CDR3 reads CASSAPGTDYEQYF. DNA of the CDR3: TGTGCCAGCAGCGCTCCCGGGACAGACTACGAGCAGTACTTC.

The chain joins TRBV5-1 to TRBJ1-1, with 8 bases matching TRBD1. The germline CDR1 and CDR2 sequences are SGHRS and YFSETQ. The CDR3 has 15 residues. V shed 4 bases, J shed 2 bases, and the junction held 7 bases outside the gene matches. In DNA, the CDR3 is TGCGCCAGCAGCGCTCGGGACAGGAGTAACACTGAAGCTTTCTTT. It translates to CASSARDRSNTEAFF.

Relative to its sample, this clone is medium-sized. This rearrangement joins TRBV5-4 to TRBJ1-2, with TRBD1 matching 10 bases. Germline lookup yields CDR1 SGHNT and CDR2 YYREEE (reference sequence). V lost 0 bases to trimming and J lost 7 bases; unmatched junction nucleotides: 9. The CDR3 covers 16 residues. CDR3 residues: CASSLGQGAIEGGYTF. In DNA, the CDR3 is TGTGCCAGCAGCTTGGGACAGGGGGCCATTGAGGGTGGCTACACCTTC.

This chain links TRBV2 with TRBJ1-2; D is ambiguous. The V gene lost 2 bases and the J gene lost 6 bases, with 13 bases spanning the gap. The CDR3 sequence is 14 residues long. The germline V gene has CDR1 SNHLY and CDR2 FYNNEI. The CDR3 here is CASSEQRTANGYTF. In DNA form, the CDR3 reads TGTGCCAGCAGTGAACAAAGAACAGCAAATGGCTACACCTTC.

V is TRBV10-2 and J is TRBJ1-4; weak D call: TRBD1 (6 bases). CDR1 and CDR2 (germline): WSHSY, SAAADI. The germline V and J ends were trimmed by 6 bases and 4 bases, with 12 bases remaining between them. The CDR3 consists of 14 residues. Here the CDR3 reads CASSVTGLNEKLFF. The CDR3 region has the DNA TGCGCCAGCAGCGTAACAGGGCTTAATGAAAAACTGTTTTTT.

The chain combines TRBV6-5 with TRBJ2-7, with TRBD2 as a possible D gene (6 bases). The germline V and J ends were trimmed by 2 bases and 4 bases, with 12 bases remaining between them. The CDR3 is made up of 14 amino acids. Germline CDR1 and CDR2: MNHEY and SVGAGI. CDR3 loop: CASSYREYGYEQYF. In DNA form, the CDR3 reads TGTGCCAGCAGTTACCGGGAGTACGGGTACGAGCAGTACTTC.

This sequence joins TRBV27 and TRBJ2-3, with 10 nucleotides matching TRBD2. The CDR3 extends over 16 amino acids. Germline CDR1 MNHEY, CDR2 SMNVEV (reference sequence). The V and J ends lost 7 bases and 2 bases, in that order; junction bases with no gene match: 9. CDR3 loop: CASIRLAGALTDTQYF. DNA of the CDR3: TGTGCCAGCATTAGGCTAGCGGGGGCCCTCACAGATACGCAGTATTTT.

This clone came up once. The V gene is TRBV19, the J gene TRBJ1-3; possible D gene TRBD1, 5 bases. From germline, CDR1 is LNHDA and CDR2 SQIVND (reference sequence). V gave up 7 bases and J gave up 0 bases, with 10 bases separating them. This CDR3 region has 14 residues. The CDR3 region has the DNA TGTGCCAGTAAGATAGACAGCTCTGGAAACACCATATATTTT. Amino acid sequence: CASKIDSSGNTIYF.

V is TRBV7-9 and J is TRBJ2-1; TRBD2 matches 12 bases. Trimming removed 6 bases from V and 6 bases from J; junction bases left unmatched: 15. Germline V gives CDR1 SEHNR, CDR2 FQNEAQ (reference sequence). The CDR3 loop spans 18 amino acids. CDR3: CASRGIRLAGDLGNEQFF. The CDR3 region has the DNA TGTGCCAGCAGGGGGATTCGACTAGCGGGAGATCTAGGCAATGAGCAGTTCTTC.

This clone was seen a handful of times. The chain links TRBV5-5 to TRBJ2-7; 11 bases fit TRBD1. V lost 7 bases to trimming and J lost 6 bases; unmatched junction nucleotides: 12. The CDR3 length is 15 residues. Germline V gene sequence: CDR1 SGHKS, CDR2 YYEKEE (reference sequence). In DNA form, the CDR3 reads TGTGCCAGCCGTGCTCCAGGACAGGGGGCTAGCGAGCAGTACTTC. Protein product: CASRAPGQGASEQYF.

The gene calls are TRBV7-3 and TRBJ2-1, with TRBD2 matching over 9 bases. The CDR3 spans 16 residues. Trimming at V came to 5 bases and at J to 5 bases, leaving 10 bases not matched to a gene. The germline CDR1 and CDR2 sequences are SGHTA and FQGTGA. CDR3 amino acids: CASSPTEGLANNEQFF. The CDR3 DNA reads TGTGCCAGCAGCCCGACCGAGGGACTAGCAAACAATGAGCAGTTCTTC.

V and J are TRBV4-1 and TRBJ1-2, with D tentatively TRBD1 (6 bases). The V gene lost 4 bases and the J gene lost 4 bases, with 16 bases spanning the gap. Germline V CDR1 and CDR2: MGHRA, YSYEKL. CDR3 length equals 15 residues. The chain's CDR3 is CASSPHGEGGYGYTF. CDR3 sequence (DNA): TGCGCCAGCAGCCCCCACGGGGAGGGGGGCTATGGCTACACCTTC.

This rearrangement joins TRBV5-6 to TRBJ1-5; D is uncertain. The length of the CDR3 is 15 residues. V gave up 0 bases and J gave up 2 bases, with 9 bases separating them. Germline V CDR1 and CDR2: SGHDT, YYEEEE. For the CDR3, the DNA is TGTGCCAGCAGCTTGGGGGAGACCCGCAATCAGCCCCAGCATTTT. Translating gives CASSLGETRNQPQHF.